The text below deals with one T cell receptor beta chain. The antigen it recognizes is unknown. Base-call qualities are not available, and no considerably larger clone is one nucleotide away. These data originate in a study of shared clonotypes between healthy human individuals (dated by TCRdb to 2020 to 2022). Study-wide context: The cohort comprised two women and a few men aged 18 to 49 years. Per donor, three plates each were used for CD4 naive and CD4 memory, two for CD8 naive, and one for CD8 memory. To estimate repertoire size and how much clonotypes are shared between individuals, the study performed deep sequencing of blood TCR repertoires from a handful of healthy adults. To increase sequencing depth and limit assay-specific biases, different laboratories used diverse techniques to prepare libraries and sequence TCR repertoires. Between about 0.85 and 10 billion PBMCs per donor were obtained by leukapheresis. Overall study outcomes, separate from this receptor: Rarefaction of sorted-subset datasets indicated incomplete sequencing despite the large sequencing depth. Naive subsets generally had larger estimated clonotype richness than memory subsets did. Based on pairwise subsampling, the degree of clonotype sharing among donors was expected to be affected by sequencing depth. Higher generation probabilities were observed for clonotypes shared by all four sorted-subset donors than for non-shared clonotypes. When a few donors were compared, the shared fraction of clonotypes was about 5% for naive CD4, over 3% for naive CD8, 2% to 2.5% for memory CD4, and 0.35% to 0.4% for memory CD8. The small number of donors limited the genetic and exposure-history diversity represented. Sampling was limited to blood, and TCR repertoires in tissue likely differ from TCR repertoires in blood.

Using the deep immunoSEQ assay, multiplex PCR amplified TCR CDR3 regions from genomic DNA. For each cell subset, the extracted genomic DNA was distributed evenly across all wells of several immunoSEQ 96-well plates, and each plate served as one replicate. Each replicate PCR for sorted subsets received 150 to 250 ng genomic DNA, equal to tens of thousands of T cell genomes. The purified libraries were quantified using a Qubit 3.0 fluorometer, sized with a Bioanalyzer 2100, and then quantified again using the KAPA Library Quantification kit. Every immunoSEQ 96-well plate was sequenced on a dedicated single-read 150-cycle Illumina NextSeq 550 flow cell. The original methods were these. Because the immunoSEQ output included only junctional sequences and no quality scores, the filtering could not be the same as the filtering used for full-length reads. Sequences were annotated with PyIR, a Python wrapper for IgBLAST v1.9, using IMGT germline references to assign V/J genes and CDR3. Reads were removed for weak V/J assignments (E-value above 1e-6), missing CDR3, stop codons, out-of-frame junctions, or ambiguous translated residues. A V3J clonotype was defined by an identical inferred V gene, J gene, and CDR3 amino acid sequence. Percentage overlap between repertoires was computed as shared unique clonotypes divided by the size of the smaller repertoire. Repertoire richness was assessed with RTK rarefaction, the Chao1 estimator, and Recon v2.1 estimates of unobserved clonotypes. Generation probabilities for all TCRbeta clonotypes obtained by the gDNA method from several donors were computed using OLGA. In TCRdb, the immuneACCESS table is reduced to in-frame sequences with V and J assigned. These tables do not hold every clone; where another copy was compared, an unresolved V gene accounts for under half, and the others remain unexplained. V, J and clone size reflect that table, while D and trimming were determined from the DNA. The sample includes roughly 2.5 million clones, with roughly nine tenths observed a single time. The ten most abundant clones make up over 0.12% of the sample.

Donors were healthy HIV-negative adults with no recently reported acute infections or vaccinations. Only Caucasian adults living in Nashville, Tennessee, USA were represented among the donors. Magnetic negative selection was used to enrich CD4+ T cells, after which naive cells were positively selected on CD45RA and the negative fraction became the memory subset. Blood was collected by leukapheresis, and PBMCs were isolated by Ficoll-Histopaque density gradient centrifugation and then cryopreserved in liquid nitrogen vapor phase. Purity and quantity of every magnetically sorted T cell population were checked by analytical flow cytometry. Genomic DNA was isolated from each sorted fraction and quantified by UV absorbance on a Nanodrop 2000c. Sequenced input: naive CD4+ T cells sorted from blood. The cell subset or site label on this specimen signifies: CD45RA+ positively selected. This clonotype was sampled from a man aged 18 to 29 in good health.

For the CDR3, the sequence is CASSRDRNNEQFF. Here is the DNA: TGCGCCAGCAGCCGGGACAGAAACAATGAGCAGTTCTTC. The chain employs TRBV4-3 and TRBJ2-1; 7 nucleotides in the junction match TRBD1. Relative to germline, V is missing 4 bases and J is missing 5 bases, with 2 bases of the junction outside any gene match. CDR1 LGHNA and CDR2 YSLEER are derived from the germline V gene. Including the terminal cysteine and phenylalanine, the CDR3 comprises 13 residues. Only the CDR3 part of the read is kept: 39 bases, read in frame from the first base.